A selection of T cell receptor beta chains follows, all from one sample in a study of T cell responses to AZD1222 COVID-19 vaccine. Method: immunoSEQ multiplex PCR; TCRdb's copy keeps in-frame clones and lacks some. The sample records roughly 180,000 clones, about 94% being singletons. The sequencing used peripheral blood, collected on day 0 of AZD1222 vaccination. Receptors were obtained from an adult in good health. Both conserved end residues are part of each CDR3. Each record gives: V gene, D gene, J gene, clone size, CDR3 protein, CDR3 DNA. D genes are given only for firm matches. Some rows mark clone size as missing; the rest say once, few, many or name a class of expanded clone.

TRBV3-1/TRBV3-2	.	TRBJ2-2	.	CASSQDRLGLMNTGELFF	TGTGCCAGCAGCCAAGATCGATTGGGTCTGATGAACACCGGGGAGCTGTTTTTT
TRBV24-1	.	TRBJ2-5	.	CATSDSRGGGAGALETQYF	TGTGCCACCAGTGATTCCCGAGGGGGAGGTGCAGGAGCGTTGGAGACCCAGTACTTC
TRBV6-5	.	TRBJ1-3	.	CATSISSGNTIYF	TGTGCCACCTCAATTAGCTCTGGAAACACCATATATTTT
TRBV27	.	TRBJ1-6	.	CASSYSSIPLGSPLHF	TGTGCCAGCAGTTACAGTTCGATCCCTTTGGGGTCACCCCTCCACTTT
TRBV5-6	TRBD1	TRBJ1-4	.	CASSQQGAWEKLFF	TGTGCCAGCAGCCAACAGGGGGCTTGGGAAAAACTGTTTTTT
TRBV9	TRBD2	TRBJ2-5	.	CASSPQLAGGPETQYF	TGTGCCAGCAGCCCCCAACTAGCGGGAGGGCCTGAGACCCAGTACTTC
TRBV6-4	.	TRBJ1-1	.	CASSVSIQTEAFF	TGTGCCAGCAGCGTCTCAATCCAGACAGAAGCTTTCTTT
TRBV4-2	.	TRBJ2-7	.	CASSQGTISYEQYF	TGTGCCAGCAGCCAAGGCACGATCTCCTACGAGCAGTACTTC
TRBV13	.	TRBJ1-4	.	CASSLGPRTEKLFF	TGTGCCAGCAGCTTAGGCCCAAGGACTGAAAAACTGTTTTTT
TRBV30	TRBD1	TRBJ2-4	.	CAWGKRDRLAKNIQYF	TGTGCCTGGGGTAAAAGGGACAGATTAGCCAAAAACATTCAGTACTTC
TRBV29-1	TRBD2	TRBJ2-7	.	CSVGAGYEQYF	TGCAGCGTCGGAGCGGGATACGAGCAGTACTTC
TRBV5-1	.	TRBJ1-1	.	CASSLDGGRDTEAFF	TGCGCCAGCAGCTTGGATGGAGGGCGGGACACTGAAGCTTTCTTT
TRBV28	.	TRBJ2-1	.	CASSPWVSSYNEQFF	TGTGCCAGCAGTCCGTGGGTGAGCTCCTACAATGAGCAGTTCTTC
TRBV27	.	TRBJ1-1	.	CASSPLGGRSAEAFF	TGTGCCAGCAGCCCTCTGGGGGGGAGGTCGGCTGAAGCTTTCTTT
TRBV27	TRBD2	TRBJ2-3	.	CASSLSLAGGQDTQYF	TGTGCCAGCAGTTTGTCCCTAGCGGGAGGTCAGGATACGCAGTATTTT
TRBV21-1	.	TRBJ2-3	.	CASSKRSTGLGDTQYF	TGTGCCAGCAGCAAACGGTCCACGGGACTAGGCGATACGCAGTATTTT
TRBV7-9	.	TRBJ2-1	.	CASSLTFSSYNEQFF	TGTGCCAGCAGCTTAACGTTTAGCTCCTACAATGAGCAGTTCTTC
TRBV29-1	.	TRBJ1-2	.	CSVLRLEGIEGYTF	TGCAGCGTTCTGCGGCTGGAGGGAATTGAAGGCTACACCTTC
TRBV19	.	TRBJ1-1	.	CASSGRARTPEAFF	TGTGCCAGTAGTGGAAGGGCGAGGACGCCTGAAGCTTTCTTT
TRBV2	TRBD1	TRBJ1-1	.	CASFRDRGENTEAFF	TGTGCCAGCTTCCGGGACAGGGGAGAGAACACTGAAGCTTTCTTT
TRBV5-1	.	TRBJ2-7	.	CASSLESDPRSYEQYF	TGCGCCAGCAGCTTGGAGTCCGACCCGCGATCCTACGAGCAGTACTTC
TRBV6-5	.	TRBJ2-2	.	CASKRSSNTGELFF	TGTGCCAGCAAGAGGAGTTCGAACACCGGGGAGCTGTTTTTT
TRBV15	.	TRBJ2-3	.	CATSRDNGRDTQYF	TGTGCCACCAGCAGAGATAACGGGAGAGATACGCAGTATTTT
TRBV30	.	TRBJ2-7	.	CAWSVRLLRSSYEQYF	TGTGCCTGGAGTGTACGTTTATTGCGATCCTCCTACGAGCAGTACTTC
TRBV29-1	.	TRBJ2-7	.	CSAELFEGYEQYF	TGCAGCGCTGAGCTTTTCGAAGGCTACGAGCAGTACTTC
TRBV6-2/TRBV6-3	TRBD2	TRBJ2-7	.	CASSSGLGLAGSNYEQYF	TGTGCCAGCAGTTCGGGGTTGGGACTAGCGGGCTCCAATTACGAGCAGTACTTC
TRBV3-1/TRBV3-2	.	TRBJ1-5	.	CATLRTAERNQPQHF	TGTGCCACCTTAAGGACAGCCGAGCGCAATCAGCCCCAGCATTTT
TRBV9	TRBD1	TRBJ1-2	.	CASSPNRDRRDGYTF	TGTGCCAGCAGCCCAAACCGGGACAGGAGGGATGGCTACACCTTC
TRBV29-1	TRBD2	TRBJ2-7	.	CSVLIFDGLAGGPGTYEQYF	TGCAGCGTTCTGATATTTGACGGACTAGCGGGAGGGCCAGGGACCTACGAGCAGTACTTC
TRBV18	.	TRBJ2-7	.	CASSELVSYEQYF	TGTGCCAGCTCAGAGCTGGTCTCCTACGAGCAGTACTTC
TRBV5-4	.	TRBJ2-7	.	CASSSRRGLSSSYEQYF	TGTGCCAGCAGCTCACGCAGGGGTCTATCAAGCTCCTACGAGCAGTACTTC
TRBV5-1	.	TRBJ2-7	.	CASSVTVTPTHHEQYF	TGCGCCAGCAGCGTGACAGTAACCCCCACCCACCACGAGCAGTACTTC
TRBV7-2	.	TRBJ1-6	.	CASSLSALALVNSPLHF	TGTGCCAGCAGCTTATCGGCCCTCGCTCTGGTTAATTCACCCCTCCACTTT
TRBV10-2	.	TRBJ2-1	.	CASSGTGNSYNEQFF	TGCGCCAGCAGTGGGACGGGCAACTCCTACAATGAGCAGTTCTTC
TRBV19	TRBD2	TRBJ2-2	.	CASRGLRDYPTGELFF	TGTGCCAGCCGTGGGTTGCGGGACTACCCAACCGGGGAGCTGTTTTTT
TRBV6-5	.	TRBJ2-7	.	CASSSRPESYEQYF	TGTGCCAGCAGTTCAAGACCGGAATCCTACGAGCAGTACTTC
TRBV28	.	TRBJ1-2	.	CASKDLEGDGFYGYTF	TGTGCCAGCAAAGACCTAGAAGGGGATGGATTCTATGGCTACACCTTC
TRBV27	TRBD1	TRBJ2-3	.	CASSFYRDRGRTDTQYF	TGTGCCAGCAGTTTCTATCGGGACAGGGGGCGCACAGATACGCAGTATTTT
TRBV5-6	.	TRBJ1-1	once	CASSLGGIGTEAFF	TGTGCCAGCAGCTTGGGGGGAATAGGAACTGAAGCTTTCTTT
TRBV27	.	TRBJ2-6	.	CASSLRGASGANVLTF	TGTGCCAGCAGTTTAAGGGGGGCATCTGGGGCCAACGTCCTGACTTTC
TRBV6-1	.	TRBJ1-5	few	CASSDSGYGNQPQHF	TGTGCCAGCAGTGATTCTGGTTACGGCAATCAGCCCCAGCATTTT
TRBV6-2/TRBV6-3	.	TRBJ1-1	.	CASSSGVGGGVTEAFF	TGTGCCAGCAGTTCCGGGGTCGGGGGGGGCGTCACTGAAGCTTTCTTT
TRBV19	.	TRBJ1-2	.	CASTHDSFGYTF	TGTGCCAGTACCCACGACAGTTTCGGCTACACCTTC
TRBV19	TRBD2	TRBJ2-1	.	CASRTSGDSYNEQFF	TGTGCCAGTAGAACTAGCGGGGACTCCTACAATGAGCAGTTCTTC